This T cell receptor beta chain was captured by sequencing in a study of early T cells in non-severe SARS-CoV-2 infection. On this clonotype itself: Its antigen remains unidentified.

Individual cDNA molecules received unique molecular identifiers during library preparation. MiXCR, applied by TCRdb to the 5' RACE reads, yields one record per CDR3 protein. The sample yields approximately 50,000 distinct CDR3 sequences, roughly 8.8% seen once. This CDR3 has 13 residues. V was pared by 6 bases and J by 5 bases, with 10 bases between. Overall study findings and caveats: A preference for anti-spike CD8 responses marked VDJdb matching, which missed private and CD4 specificities.

The clonotype originates from an adult who was a healthcare worker with PCR-confirmed SARS-CoV-2 infection or an uninfected control (not recorded which). The chain joins TRBV12-3 or TRBV12-4 to TRBJ1-4; no reliable D call. The sequenced sample was whole blood. The CDR3 nucleotides read TGTGCCAGCAGATTTGGAGGCAATGAAAAACTGTTTTTT. Translating it yields CASRFGGNEKLFF.